Sequencing of this T cell receptor (beta chain) was carried out in a study (dated by TCRdb to about 2016). This clonotype was seen many times. Its antigen target is currently unknown. Base qualities are not provided; no much larger clone lies one nucleotide away. The method was RT-PCR. The instrument was an Illumina MiSeq. The public reads were run again by TCRdb, first through fastp at Q25 and then through MiXCR, and only productive beta chains were kept. Rows with one shared CDR3 protein collapse into an entry with the most common genes and DNA. For this sample there are fewer than 800,000 distinct CDR3 sequences; 12% to 15% appear just once. Around 3.3% of the sample comes from the top ten. The TCR comes from a female donor in good health, serving as a healthy control. The sample comprised memory CD4+ T cells from blood.

CDR3 sequence: CASSSPGTGQETQYF. The bases are TGTGCCAGCAGCTCCCCCGGGACTGGACAAGAGACCCAGTACTTC. The sequence links TRBV12-3 or TRBV12-4 to TRBJ2-5; the D segment could be TRBD2, given 6 matching bases. Its CDR3 holds 15 amino acids, cysteine through phenylalanine. The DNA shown is the 45-base CDR3, in frame from base 1. At the junction V is shortened by 6 bases and J by 2 bases, with 16 bases in between.